This T cell receptor beta chain was found in a study of CD8 T cells in ankylosing spondylitis (dated by TCRdb to about 2017). Concerning the study at large: The study profiled T cell receptor beta repertoires in healthy donors and ankylosing spondylitis patients to find disease-linked TCR variants. The whole study cohort included about a hundred healthy donors and 20 to 30 ankylosing spondylitis patients. Peripheral blood was sampled, and synovial fluid was also collected from ankylosing spondylitis patients. Overall study results and their limits: Some motif variants were previously reported in synovial fluid and blood of reactive arthritis patients, suggesting common disease-initiation mechanisms. A CD8+ phenotype was shown by the disease-linked clones, which were found at relatively low frequencies in peripheral blood. Significant enrichment of the disease-linked clones was reported in matched synovial fluid samples from ankylosing spondylitis patients. A TCR beta motif of several highly homologous amino acid variants appeared characteristic of blood from ankylosing spondylitis patients.

CDR1 is given as SGHVS and CDR2 as FQNEAQ, both from the germline V gene. The CDR3 sequence holds 16 residues, the cysteine and phenylalanine included. Only the CDR3 portion is preserved as DNA: 48 bases, with reading frame beginning at the first base. V lost 3 bases and J lost 2 bases, and the count of bases not matched to a germline gene is 7. A few counts support this clonotype. The antigen it recognizes is unknown. Per-nucleotide qualities are absent, and no much larger clonotype sits a single base away. Sequencing instrument: Illumina HiSeq 2500. TCR beta libraries were prepared by quantitative 5'-RACE with molecular barcodes. In the authors' own workflow: To identify disease-linked TCR variants, a new computational method was used, one built on a probabilistic model of VDJ rearrangement. TCRdb reran the public reads through fastp at Q25 and MiXCR, keeping productive beta chains. Duplicate CDR3 protein sequences are folded into a single record with the most common DNA and genes. The V and J calls and clone size are TCRdb's, not the authors'. A total of some 700,000 distinct CDR3 sequences appear in this sample, over 15% of them only once. Around 19% of the sample lies in the top ten.

This TCR was sampled from a male donor with ankylosing spondylitis. The V and J segments used are TRBV7-8 and TRBJ2-3; 8 central nucleotides agree with TRBD1. The sequenced sample was blood, either unsorted or a sorted T cell fraction (not recorded which). Read as DNA, the sequence is TGTGCCAGCAGCTTTACCGGGACAGGTTTCACAGATACGCAGTATTTT. Its coded protein is CASSFTGTGFTDTQYF.